Each of the 4 T cell receptor beta chains below was sequenced from the same sample in a study of OX40 agonist ivuxolimab in advanced cancers. Clones were sequenced by immunoSEQ multiplex PCR, and TCRdb holds only the in-frame ones, with some missing. The sample lists more than 60,000 clones; approximately 83% were seen once. This specimen consisted of CD4+ or CD8+ T cells sorted from blood, obtained in a trial of the OX40 agonist ivuxolimab. These receptors all stem from an adult with an advanced solid tumor such as melanoma, head and neck, liver or kidney cancer.

J is TRBJ2-5 and V is TRBV2; 8 positions agree with TRBD1. Trimming at V came to 5 bases and at J to 6 bases, leaving 8 bases not matched to a gene. From germline, CDR1 is SNHLY and CDR2 FYNNEI. The CDR3 consists of 14 residues. In DNA form, the CDR3 reads TGTGCCAGCAGTTTCACAGGGGGTGGGAAGACCCAGTACTTC. Translated, it gives CASSFTGGGKTQYF.

In this sample, this clone turned up a few times. V is TRBV30 and J is TRBJ1-1; D is unresolved. The germline V gene has CDR1 GTSNPN and CDR2 SVGIG (reference sequence). The V gene lost 2 bases and the J gene lost 1 base, with 11 bases spanning the gap. The CDR3 loop spans 14 amino acids. CDR3 amino acids: CAWSLAGWNTEAFF. The CDR3 DNA sequence: TGTGCCTGGAGTCTAGCGGGATGGAACACTGAAGCTTTCTTT.

The V and J genes are TRBV11-2 and TRBJ2-1, with D perhaps being TRBD1 or TRBD2 (5 bases each). Trimming removed 0 bases from V and 9 bases from J, with 15 bases in between. Germline V lookup: CDR1 SGHAT, CDR2 FQNNGV. CDR3 length: 15 residues. The CDR3 coding sequence is TGTGCCAGCAGCTTAGACCCCGGGGCAGTCGGTGAGCAGTTCTTC. Translated: CASSLDPGAVGEQFF.

This clone was detected a few times. In DNA form, the CDR3 reads TGTGCCAGCAGCCACTACCGGACGGTGAACCTCTATGGCTACACCTTC. Its protein product is CASSHYRTVNLYGYTF. This chain connects TRBV4-2 to TRBJ1-2, with no clear D. Per the germline V gene, CDR1 is LGHNA and CDR2 is YNFKEQ. The CDR3 loop spans 16 amino acids. V lost 3 bases and J lost 4, with 18 bases in between.